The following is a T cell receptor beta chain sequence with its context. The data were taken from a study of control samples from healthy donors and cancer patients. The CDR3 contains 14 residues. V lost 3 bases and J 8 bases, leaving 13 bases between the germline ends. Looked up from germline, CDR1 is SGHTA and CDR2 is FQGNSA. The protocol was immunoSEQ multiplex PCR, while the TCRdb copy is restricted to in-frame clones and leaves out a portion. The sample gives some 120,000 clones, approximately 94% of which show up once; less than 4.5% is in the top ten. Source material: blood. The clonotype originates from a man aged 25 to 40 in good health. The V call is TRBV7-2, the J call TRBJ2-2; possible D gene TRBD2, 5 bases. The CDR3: CASSFDGGAGELFF. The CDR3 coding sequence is TGTGCCAGCAGCTTTGATGGAGGCGCTGGGGAGCTGTTTTTT.